What follows are 20 T cell receptor beta chains derived from one specimen sequenced in a study of graft-versus-host responses after intestinal transplantation. No antigen has been identified for these receptors. Data came from immunoSEQ multiplex PCR; TCRdb stores just in-frame clones and leaves some out. The sample records about 85,000 clones, around 93% being singletons. The sequencing here drew on unstimulated CD8+ T cells sorted from spleen or lymph node cells, taken before transplant. The receptors originated from a human donor who was the organ donor for an intestinal transplant.

This clone has just one count. V gene TRBV2 combines with J gene TRBJ2-2, with D tentatively TRBD1 or TRBD2 (5 bases each). The CDR3 spans 17 residues. V gave up 4 bases and J gave up 6 bases, with 21 bases separating them. The germline CDR1 and CDR2 sequences are SNHLY and FYNNEI. CDR3 bases: TGTGCCAGCAGTGGGGTTTCCGGGACCAACTTCCCCGGGGAGCTGTTTTTT. Amino acid sequence: CASSGVSGTNFPGELFF.

The gene calls are TRBV19 and TRBJ1-2; no clear D gene. Germline V gene lookup returns CDR1 LNHDA and CDR2 SQIVND (reference sequence). This CDR3 is built from 14 residues. Trimming removed 3 bases at V and 2 bases at J, with 10 bases between. CDR3 in DNA: TGTGCCAGTAGTATGGGTGGAGGAAACTATGGCTACACCTTC. Protein sequence: CASSMGGGNYGYTF.

Only a few counts were recorded for this clone. J is TRBJ2-6 and V is TRBV7-9; D is undetermined. CDR1 is SEHNR, CDR2 FQNEAQ, per germline (reference sequence). The CDR3 runs to 15 residues. The V and J ends lost 2 bases and 4 bases respectively, with 9 bases between them. CDR3 protein: CASSLQESGANVLTF. The CDR3 bases are TGTGCCAGCAGCTTACAGGAAAGCGGGGCCAACGTCCTGACTTTC.

The chain links TRBV6-7 to TRBJ2-2; D unresolved. TRBV6-7 is labeled an ORF, and its function is uncertain. The ends were cut back, 5 bases at V and 1 base at J, with 14 bases in the middle. The CDR3 loop spans 16 amino acids. Written as DNA, the CDR3 is TGTGCCAGCAGTACCCAGTGGGCGTTGAACACCGGGGAGCTGTTTTTT. It is translated as CASSTQWALNTGELFF.

This rearrangement joins TRBV9 to TRBJ1-1, with no clear D. The CDR3 totals 12 residues. The germline V gene has CDR1 SGDLS and CDR2 YYNGEE. Trimming removed 4 bases at V and 7 bases at J, with 11 bases between. The DNA for the CDR3 is TGTGCCAGCAGCAACCTCGGTATTGAAGCTTTCTTT. It specifies CASSNLGIEAFF.

CDR3 DNA: TGTGCCAGCACCCTAGGGGAGGGCTACGAGCAGTACTTC. Its translation is CASTLGEGYEQYF. The genes are TRBV11-2 and TRBJ2-7, with 7 bases that match TRBD2. Per the germline V gene, CDR1 is SGHAT and CDR2 is FQNNGV. Germline trimming cut 7 bases from V and 3 bases from J; bases unmatched to any gene: 6. The CDR3 sequence is 13 residues long.

This clone was counted a single time. CDR3 protein: CASSLDGLDRAGTEAFF. In nucleotides, the CDR3 is TGTGCCAGCAGCTTAGATGGGCTGGACAGGGCGGGCACTGAAGCTTTCTTT. The chain joins TRBV11-2 to TRBJ1-1; TRBD1 aligns across 8 bases. This CDR3 is 17 amino acids long. The ends lost 0 bases at V and 4 bases at J; junction bases unmatched: 10. Germline lookup yields CDR1 SGHAT and CDR2 FQNNGV.

This clone has only a few counts. The chain combines TRBV27 with TRBJ2-7; no reliable D call. The CDR3 is made up of 13 amino acids. Looked up from germline, CDR1 is MNHEY and CDR2 is SMNVEV (reference sequence). The V and J ends lost 10 bases and 3 bases respectively, with 16 bases between them. The CDR3 is CATSPAGNYEQYF. In nucleotides, the CDR3 is TGTGCCACCTCTCCGGCAGGTAACTACGAGCAGTACTTC.

This chain uses TRBV11-3 with TRBJ2-1, with 10 nucleotides matching TRBD2. CDR1 is SGHNT, CDR2 YENEEA, per germline. J gave up 6 bases and V 0 bases, and 11 bases lay outside the gene matches. The CDR3 has 18 amino acids. CDR3 sequence (DNA): TGTGCCAGCAGCTTAGATGACCCTCTAGCGGGAGTTGTCAATGAGCAGTTCTTC. Its translation is CASSLDDPLAGVVNEQFF.

In DNA, the CDR3 is TGCGCCAGCAGCCCCGGGACTAGCGGGACCGATGAGCAGTTCTTC. It codes for CASSPGTSGTDEQFF. J is TRBJ2-1 and V is TRBV5-1, with TRBD2 matching over 13 bases. The CDR3 extends over 15 amino acids. Trimming took 4 bases from V and 8 from J; bases not matched to a gene: 6. CDR1 is SGHRS, CDR2 YFSETQ, per germline. The full variable domain, rest sourced from reference TRBV5-1 and TRBJ2-1, is KAGVTQTPRYLIKTRGQQVTLSCSPISGHRSVSWYQQTPGQGLQFLFEYFSETQRNKGNFPGRFSGRQFSNSRSEMNVSTLELGDSALYLCASSPGTSGTDEQFFGPGTRLTVL.

Here the CDR3 reads CASSLSSGWDHYEQYF. In nucleotides, the CDR3 is TGTGCCAGCTCACTGTCGTCAGGGTGGGACCACTACGAGCAGTACTTC. The chain combines TRBV18 with TRBJ2-7, with D tentatively TRBD1 or TRBD2 (5 bases each). The CDR3 has 16 residues. Trimming took 4 bases from V and 3 from J, leaving 19 bases between them. Per the germline V gene, CDR1 is KGHSH and CDR2 is LQKENI.

CDR3 sequence: CASSQGLSGNTIYF. CDR3 sequence (DNA): TGTGCCAGCAGCCAAGGGTTATCCGGAAACACCATATATTTT. V gene TRBV5-4 combines with J gene TRBJ1-3; D gene ambiguous. CDR3 length: 14 amino acids. Germline V lookup: CDR1 SGHNT, CDR2 YYREEE (reference sequence). V shed 4 bases and J shed 4 bases, with 12 bases lying between them.

On this clone itself: A read error may produce the germline difference seen at one junction end. The J gene is TRBJ1-3, the V gene TRBV7-7; D perhaps matches TRBD1 (5 bases). This CDR3 spans 15 amino acids. CDR1 is SSHAT and CDR2 is FNYEAQ in the germline V gene (reference sequence). CDR3 residues: CASSFGDGPGNTIYF. In nucleotides, the CDR3 is TGTGCTAGCAGCTTCGGGGACGGCCCTGGAAACACCATATATTTT.

This chain joins TRBV19 and TRBJ1-1; tentative D call: TRBD1 (6 bases). Germline lookup yields CDR1 LNHDA and CDR2 SQIVND (reference sequence). The CDR3 consists of 13 residues. V gave up 7 bases and J gave up 5 bases, with 14 bases separating them. In nucleotides, the CDR3 is TGTGCCAGTAAGGCAGGGGTACAGACTGAAGCTTTCTTT. This sequence encodes CASKAGVQTEAFF.

The chain carries TRBV5-1 and TRBJ1-4; 9 bases are shared with TRBD1. The CDR3 totals 15 residues. V lost 0 bases, J lost 8 bases, and 5 bases stayed unmatched. Germline V CDR1 and CDR2: SGHRS, YFSETQ. CDR3 nucleotides: TGCGCCAGCAGCTTGGCCGGGACAGGGACGGAAAAACTGTTTTTT. Amino acid sequence: CASSLAGTGTEKLFF.

V is TRBV10-3 and J is TRBJ1-3; D is undetermined. CDR1 is ENHRY, CDR2 SYGVKD, per germline. The CDR3 totals 14 residues. V lost 10 bases and J 0 bases, leaving 13 bases between the germline ends. For the CDR3, the DNA is TGTGCCACAAAAAGGGTTCGCTCTGGAAACACCATATATTTT. Translated, it gives CATKRVRSGNTIYF.

This clone showed up just a few times. V gene TRBV19 combines with J gene TRBJ2-7, with D possibly TRBD1 on 6 matching bases. The CDR3 covers 13 residues. Per the germline V gene, CDR1 is LNHDA and CDR2 is SQIVND (reference sequence). Trimming pared 5 bases from V and 6 bases from J, leaving 14 bases between. In DNA form, the CDR3 reads TGTGCCAGTAGTTTCAACAGGGTTTCCGAGCAGTACTTC. As protein: CASSFNRVSEQYF.

The chain is built from TRBV4-1 and TRBJ1-5, with a possible D match to TRBD1 (6 bases). V was shortened by 1 base and J by 5 bases, with 15 bases between the two germline ends. Per germline, CDR1 MGHRA and CDR2 YSYEKL. The CDR3 is 16 residues long. The CDR3 region is CASSQGWGAADQPQHF. CDR3 coding DNA: TGCGCCAGCAGCCAAGGTTGGGGGGCGGCGGATCAGCCCCAGCATTTT.

The V gene is TRBV6-1, the J gene TRBJ1-6; D possibly corresponds to TRBD1 (5 bases). Germline CDR1 and CDR2: MNHNS and SASEGT. This CDR3 contains 10 residues. Trimming took off 8 bases at V and 11 bases at J, with 7 bases between the two ends. This CDR3 reads CASGGAPLHF. CDR3 coding DNA: TGTGCCAGCGGGGGGGCACCCCTCCACTTT.

The chain employs TRBV6-4 and TRBJ2-3; unclear D gene. V was clipped by 2 bases and J by 6 bases, with 9 bases between them. The germline gives CDR1 MRHNA, CDR2 SNTAGT. The CDR3 is 13 residues long. DNA of the CDR3: TGTGCCAGCAGTGACGGCGGTCGGGATACGCAGTATTTT. Translating gives CASSDGGRDTQYF.